The 17 T cell receptor beta chains presented below share a single source sample, sequenced in a study of blood T cell repertoires in COVID-19. Produced via immunoSEQ multiplex PCR; TCRdb's table is partial and in-frame only. The repertoire holds 300,000 to 400,000 clones, with around 87% as singletons. Source material: PBMCs or T cells enriched from blood (not recorded which). The receptors come from a woman in her 30s with acute COVID-19.

DNA for the CDR3: TGTGCCAGCAGTTACGGACAGGGGGACCACGAGCAGTACTTC. Its translation: CASSYGQGDHEQYF. The chain links TRBV6-7 to TRBJ2-7; the match to TRBD1 covers 10 bases. TRBV6-7 is assigned to the ORF class and has an uncertain function. The CDR3 runs to 14 residues. V was clipped by 2 bases and J by 5 bases; unmatched bases: 3.

The table lists this clone with a few counts. The rearrangement links TRBV30 to TRBJ2-7; D is possibly TRBD1 (5 bases). Between the trimmed V and J ends, which lost 5 bases and 3 bases, there was a span of 17 bases. The CDR3 totals 14 residues. Looked up from germline, CDR1 is GTSNPN and CDR2 is SVGIG (reference sequence). The CDR3 region is CAWGRQGLHYEQYF. CDR3 DNA sequence: TGTGCCTGGGGTAGGCAGGGTCTTCACTACGAGCAGTACTTC.

The chain uses TRBV9 and TRBJ2-7, with TRBD1 matching 7 bases. The CDR3 spans 15 residues. In germline, CDR1 is SGDLS, CDR2 YYNGEE. V shed 4 bases and J 0 bases; nucleotides not matched to a gene: 7. CDR3 DNA sequence: TGTGCCAGCAGCAAACAGACAGGGCGCTCCTACGAGCAGTACTTC. This translates into CASSKQTGRSYEQYF.

This rearrangement joins TRBV4-3 to TRBJ2-7; D is possibly TRBD1 (6 bases). This CDR3 is built from 13 residues. The germline V gene encodes CDR1 LGHNA and CDR2 YSLEER. Trimming took 1 base from V and 7 from J, leaving 11 bases between them. DNA for the CDR3: TGCGCCAGCAGCCAAGTGCGCACAGGGGAGCAGTACTTC. Translated: CASSQVRTGEQYF.

J is TRBJ1-6 and V is TRBV5-1; D is ambiguous. CDR1 and CDR2 (germline): SGHRS, YFSETQ. Trimming removed 3 bases at V and 13 bases at J, with 11 bases between. There are 12 residues in the CDR3. CDR3 coding DNA: TGCGCCAGCAGCTCTACCCTTGGTCCCCTCCACTTT. It is translated as CASSSTLGPLHF. Filled out from reference TRBV5-1 and TRBJ1-6, the complete variable domain reads KAGVTQTPRYLIKTRGQQVTLSCSPISGHRSVSWYQQTPGQGLQFLFEYFSETQRNKGNFPGRFSGRQFSNSRSEMNVSTLELGDSALYLCASSSTLGPLHFGNGTRLTVT.

The chain links TRBV21-1 to TRBJ2-1; whether TRBD2, the table's D call, matches the DNA was not checked. TRBV21-1 is described as a pseudogene. CDR3 length: 13 amino acids. The CDR3 sequence is CASIRRDYNEQFF. The CDR3 nucleotides are TGTGCCAGCATTCGTCGGGACTACAATGAGCAGTTCTTC.

This clone occurred once. The rearrangement uses TRBV19 and TRBJ1-6, with D unclear. Trimming left V 5 bases short and J 2 bases short, with 19 bases between. This CDR3 comprises 18 residues. Germline values: CDR1 LNHDA, CDR2 SQIVND (reference sequence). DNA for the CDR3: TGTGCCAGTAGTGTTACCACAGATTCCGGGACCTATAATTCACCCCTCCACTTT. Translating it yields CASSVTTDSGTYNSPLHF.

This chain links TRBV2 with TRBJ1-2; no clear D. The CDR3 has 15 amino acids. The V end was cut by 8 bases, the J end by 4 bases, with 20 bases between. Per germline, CDR1 SNHLY and CDR2 FYNNEI. Written as DNA, the CDR3 is TGTGCCAGCGGGAATCAGAGGGTAACTCCCTATGGCTACACCTTC. Protein sequence: CASGNQRVTPYGYTF.

The chain couples TRBV2 to TRBJ1-5; TRBD1 is a possible D gene (5 bases). CDR3 size: 12 residues. In germline, CDR1 is SNHLY, CDR2 FYNNEI. Trimming shortened V by 4 bases and J by 6 bases, and 7 bases separated the two germline ends. CDR3 nucleotides: TGTGCCAGCAGTGGACAGTTTCAGCCCCAGCATTTT. It codes for CASSGQFQPQHF.

This chain joins TRBV9 and TRBJ2-1; TRBD2 agrees at 7 bases. CDR3 length equals 13 residues. Trimming took 4 bases from V and 6 from J; bases not matched to a gene: 4. Germline lookup yields CDR1 SGDLS and CDR2 YYNGEE. The DNA of the CDR3 is TGTGCCAGCAGCCCTGGGGGGGGCAATGAGCAGTTCTTC. Its translation is CASSPGGGNEQFF.

V usage is TRBV19 and J usage is TRBJ2-1; no definite D call. This CDR3 has 14 amino acids. V was trimmed by 5 bases and J by 6 bases, leaving 14 bases between them. The germline V gene has CDR1 LNHDA and CDR2 SQIVND (reference sequence). The CDR3 sequence: CASSPRGSLNEQFF. CDR3 nucleotide sequence: TGTGCCAGTAGTCCTCGCGGCAGCCTCAATGAGCAGTTCTTC.

A single count supports this clone. Other DNA sequences from this sample encode an identical CDR3 as well. The J gene is TRBJ2-7, the V gene TRBV3-1 (or the pseudogene TRBV3-2), with D uncertain. Trimming pared 1 base from V and 1 base from J, leaving 5 bases between. This CDR3 has 13 residues. Germline V CDR1 and CDR2: LGHDT, YNNKEL (reference sequence). CDR3 in amino acids: CASSQGSSYEQYF. The CDR3 region has the DNA TGTGCCAGCAGCCAAGGCAGTTCCTACGAGCAGTACTTC.

The chain links TRBV2 to TRBJ1-2, with a possible D match to TRBD1 (5 bases). The V gene's germline CDR1 is SNHLY and CDR2 FYNNEI. The V and J ends lost 3 bases and 8 bases respectively, with 16 bases between them. This CDR3 comprises 14 residues. The CDR3 nucleotides are TGTGCCAGCAGTGATAATAGCAGGGAAGGCGGCTACACCTTC. Residues: CASSDNSREGGYTF.

In its sample, this clone was seen once. The chain recombines TRBV4-1 with TRBJ1-5; TRBD1 matches at 7 bases. Unmatched junction bases numbered 13, after V lost 2 bases and J lost 6 bases. Germline V gene sequence: CDR1 MGHRA, CDR2 YSYEKL. There are 17 residues in the CDR3. The CDR3 region has the DNA TGCGCCAGCAGCCAATTGACAGGGCCCTTGAGTGTTCAGCCCCAGCATTTT. Its translation: CASSQLTGPLSVQPQHF.

The V gene is TRBV10-1, the J gene TRBJ2-7, with TRBD1 as a possible D gene (5 bases). From germline, CDR1 is WNHNN and CDR2 SYGVQD (reference sequence). Trimming shortened V by 4 bases and J by 5 bases, and 15 bases separated the two germline ends. The CDR3 is made up of 14 amino acids. The CDR3: CASSGPGNANEQYF. As DNA, the CDR3 is TGCGCCAGCAGTGGGCCAGGGAATGCCAACGAGCAGTACTTC.

This chain joins TRBV6-5 and TRBJ2-7; no clear D. The germline V gene has CDR1 MNHEY and CDR2 SVGAGI. Trimming pared 11 bases from V and 2 bases from J, leaving 13 bases between. The CDR3 runs 12 residues. CDR3 DNA sequence: TGTGCCTCTGGGCCGTCCACCTACGAGCAGTACTTC. This encodes CASGPSTYEQYF.

The J gene is TRBJ1-4, the V gene TRBV6-5; D unresolved. Germline assignment: CDR1 MNHEY and CDR2 SVGAGI. The CDR3 is 15 residues long. V gave up 6 bases and J gave up 0 bases, with 11 bases separating them. The DNA for the CDR3 is TGTGCCAGCAGAAACCGCGGGGCAACTAATGAAAAACTGTTTTTT. It codes for CASRNRGATNEKLFF.